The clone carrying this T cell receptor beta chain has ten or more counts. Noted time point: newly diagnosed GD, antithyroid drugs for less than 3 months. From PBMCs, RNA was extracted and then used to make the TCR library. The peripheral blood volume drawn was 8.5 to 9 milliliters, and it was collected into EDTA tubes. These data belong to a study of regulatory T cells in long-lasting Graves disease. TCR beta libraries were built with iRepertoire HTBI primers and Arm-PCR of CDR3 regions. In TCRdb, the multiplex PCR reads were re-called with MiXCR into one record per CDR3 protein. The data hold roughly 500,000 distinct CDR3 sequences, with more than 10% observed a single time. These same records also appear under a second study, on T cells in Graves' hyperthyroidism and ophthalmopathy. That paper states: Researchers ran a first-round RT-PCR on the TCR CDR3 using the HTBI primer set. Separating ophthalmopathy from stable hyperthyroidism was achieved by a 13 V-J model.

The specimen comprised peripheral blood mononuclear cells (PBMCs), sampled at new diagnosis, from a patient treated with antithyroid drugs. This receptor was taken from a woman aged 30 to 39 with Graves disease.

The CDR3 region is CASSFKADTQYF. The CDR3, as DNA: TGCGCCAGCAGCTTCAAGGCCGATACGCAGTATTTT. The rearrangement uses TRBV5-1 and TRBJ2-3; no clear D gene. The CDR3 has 12 residues. Trimming stripped 2 bases from V and 6 bases from J, with 7 bases between. Per the germline V gene, CDR1 is SGHRS and CDR2 is YFSETQ.